Included here is one T cell receptor (beta chain) sequence, with context. As yet, its antigen is unknown. The data are from a study of T cell responses to AZD1222 COVID-19 vaccine. TCRdb's table, derived via immunoSEQ multiplex PCR, lists solely in-frame clones and lacks some. The sample records 200,000 or so clones, more than 75% being singletons. Points from the study as a whole: The donor cohort was predominantly white British with a female majority, and clonal diversity may have been underestimated.

Specimen: peripheral blood, collected on day 0 of MenACWY control vaccination. This clonotype was sampled from an adult in good health.

The CDR3 loop is CASSLLGGSGEKLFF. CDR3 coding DNA: TGTGCCAGCAGTTTATTGGGGGGCAGTGGTGAAAAACTGTTTTTT. This chain links TRBV27 with TRBJ1-4, with a possible D match to TRBD1 (6 bases). CDR3 length: 15 residues. Germline V CDR1 and CDR2: MNHEY, SMNVEV (reference sequence). V shed 1 base and J shed 7 bases, with 13 bases lying between them. Full variable domain (missing parts from reference TRBV27 and TRBJ1-4): EAQVTQNPRYLITVTGKKLTVTCSQNMNHEYMSWYRQDPGLGLRQIYYSMNVEVTDKGDVPEGYKVSRKEKRNFPLILESPSPNQTSLYFCASSLLGGSGEKLFFGSGTQLSVL.